The source of this T cell receptor (beta chain) is a study of cytomegalovirus exposure and HLA in healthy donors. Study-level points and caveats: A missense variant in DCLRE1C was later tied to TCR beta V- and J-gene trimming. In a later analysis, HLA-C alleles had the fewest associated TCRs, DRB1 alleles the most. Despite most TCR sequences being rare, some public TCRs occurred in many donors.

Points on this clone: Its specificity is unknown.

PCR primers comprised 60 Vbeta and 13 Jbeta primers. Libraries were prepared by immunoSEQ multiplex PCR; TCRdb keeps only in-frame clonotypes and omits some of them. Among approximately 150,000 clones, 76% were seen once, and the ten largest hold about 1.3%. The receptor's source is a man between 60 and 75 years old in good health and CMV-seronegative. Specimen: PBMCs.

The CDR3 here is CASSTRQGKETQYF. For the CDR3, the DNA is TGTGCCAGCAGTACCAGACAGGGCAAGGAGACCCAGTACTTC. The chain carries TRBV28 and TRBJ2-5, with 7 bases fitting TRBD1. The J segment lost 5 bases and the V segment lost 5 bases, leaving 8 bases of the junction unmatched. CDR3 length: 14 amino acids. Germline lookup yields CDR1 MDHEN and CDR2 SYDVKM.